A selection of T cell receptor beta chains follows, all from one sample in a study of human T cells and chemical hapten exposure. TCRdb itself ran the RACE reads through MiXCR, one entry per CDR3 protein. This sample has under 400,000 distinct CDR3 sequences, with 4.5% to 5.5% found just once. The input for sequencing was whole blood, taken in connection with sensitization to the hapten diphenylcyclopropenone (DPC). Receptors were obtained from a woman in her forties or fifties with alopecia areata. Some clones in this sample may be carry-over from other donors' samples. Each CDR3 is given with its conserved first and last residue. A D gene is named only where the DNA matches it firmly. Size is stated for part of the rows, as once, few or many counts, or as a class when the clone is expanded.

>.|TRBV4-3|.|TRBJ2-3
CASSQEGAGSADTQYF
TGCGCCAGCAGCCAAGAAGGAGCGGGTAGCGCAGATACGCAGTATTTT
>few|TRBV6-2/TRBV6-3|.|TRBJ2-3
CASSYDGARTQYF
TGTGCCAGCAGTTACGACGGGGCGAGGACGCAGTATTTT
>many|TRBV10-2|.|TRBJ2-3
CASSDYWLTERTDTQYF
TGCGCCAGCAGTGATTACTGGCTTACCGAACGCACAGATACGCAGTATTTT
>many|TRBV7-8|TRBD2|TRBJ2-1
CASIGRAGRAGDEQFF
TGTGCCAGCATAGGACGAGCGGGAAGGGCCGGGGATGAGCAGTTCTTC
>few|TRBV29-1|.|TRBJ2-5
CSVNRDFQETQYF
TGCAGCGTGAACCGGGACTTTCAAGAGACCCAGTACTTC
>few|TRBV28|.|TRBJ1-2
CASSLLNSNYGYTF
TGTGCCAGCAGTTTGCTAAACAGCAACTATGGCTACACCTTC
>many|TRBV6-6|TRBD1|TRBJ1-5
CASSYDRGQGQPQHF
TGTGCCAGCAGTTACGACAGGGGGCAGGGTCAGCCCCAGCATTTT
>few|TRBV6-5|.|TRBJ1-5
CASSYSGAHQPQHF
TGTGCCAGCAGTTACTCGGGGGCCCATCAGCCCCAGCATTTT
>.|TRBV15|.|TRBJ2-7
CATSREQWSSYEQYF
TGTGCCACCAGCAGGGAACAGTGGAGCTCCTACGAGCAGTACTTC
>many|TRBV11-2|.|TRBJ2-6
CASSLAGVNSGANVLTF
TGTGCCAGCAGCTTAGCAGGGGTGAACTCTGGGGCCAACGTCCTGACTTTC
>many|TRBV27|.|TRBJ2-1
CASSLWAGVGNEQFF
TGTGCCAGCAGTTTATGGGCGGGCGTCGGAAATGAGCAGTTCTTC
>.|TRBV6-2/TRBV6-3|TRBD1|TRBJ2-7
CASTSDRVAYEQYF
TGTGCCAGCACCTCAGACAGGGTTGCCTACGAGCAGTACTTC
>.|TRBV28|TRBD2|TRBJ2-7
CASRSSPGLAEFYEQYF
TGTGCCAGCAGGAGCAGCCCGGGACTAGCGGAATTTTACGAGCAGTACTTC
>.|TRBV20-1|TRBD2|TRBJ2-1
CSGLAGGNEQFF
TGCAGTGGTCTAGCGGGAGGCAATGAGCAGTTCTTC
>few|TRBV6-5|.|TRBJ1-5
CASSLLGGWQPQHF
TGTGCCAGCAGTTTGTTAGGGGGATGGCAGCCCCAGCATTTT
>few|TRBV19|.|TRBJ1-1
CASSISRELNTEAFF
TGTGCCAGTAGTATCTCCCGGGAGTTGAACACTGAAGCTTTCTTT
>few|TRBV6-2/TRBV6-3|.|TRBJ1-1
CASSYYEQGSKTEAFF
TGTGCCAGCAGTTACTACGAACAGGGAAGTAAAACTGAAGCTTTCTTT
>many|TRBV19|.|TRBJ2-1
CASSRFGYNEQFF
TGTGCCAGTAGTAGATTTGGGTACAATGAGCAGTTCTTC
>many|TRBV7-9|.|TRBJ2-3
CASSSGDFTDTQYF
TGTGCCAGCAGCTCAGGGGACTTCACAGATACGCAGTATTTT
>many|TRBV6-6|TRBD2|TRBJ2-3
CASGRAGAKDTQYF
TGTGCCAGCGGAAGAGCGGGGGCCAAAGATACGCAGTATTTT
>many|TRBV6-1|TRBD2|TRBJ2-3
CASSEKREQTDTQYF
TGTGCCAGCAGTGAAAAGCGGGAGCAAACAGATACGCAGTATTTT
>few|TRBV10-3|TRBD1|TRBJ1-3
CAISGAGGPGDTIYF
TGTGCCATCAGCGGGGCAGGGGGTCCCGGGGACACCATATATTTT